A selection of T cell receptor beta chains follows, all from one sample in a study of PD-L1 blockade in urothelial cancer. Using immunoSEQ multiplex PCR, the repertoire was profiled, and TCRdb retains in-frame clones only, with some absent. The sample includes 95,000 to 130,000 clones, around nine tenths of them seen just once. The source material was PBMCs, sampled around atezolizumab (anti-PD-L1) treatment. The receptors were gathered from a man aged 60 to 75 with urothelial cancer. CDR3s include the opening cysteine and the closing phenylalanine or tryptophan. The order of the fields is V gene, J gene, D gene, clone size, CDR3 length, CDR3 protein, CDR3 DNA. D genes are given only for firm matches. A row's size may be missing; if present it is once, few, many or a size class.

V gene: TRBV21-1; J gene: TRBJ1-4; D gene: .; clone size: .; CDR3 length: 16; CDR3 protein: CASSTGTGRTNEKLFF; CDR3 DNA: TGTGCCAGCAGCACGGGGACAGGGAGAACTAATGAAAAACTGTTTTTT
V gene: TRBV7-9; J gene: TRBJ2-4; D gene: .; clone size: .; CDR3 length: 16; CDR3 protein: CASSFSLRLAKNIQYF; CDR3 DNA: TGTGCCAGCAGCTTTTCCCTGAGGCTAGCCAAAAACATTCAGTACTTC
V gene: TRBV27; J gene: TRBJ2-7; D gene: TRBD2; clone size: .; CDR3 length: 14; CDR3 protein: CASSLSGGAGEQYF; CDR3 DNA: TGTGCCAGCAGTTTATCCGGGGGGGCGGGAGAGCAGTACTTC
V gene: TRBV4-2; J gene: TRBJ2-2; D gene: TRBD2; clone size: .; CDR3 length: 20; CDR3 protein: CASSQPIGTSGGAYTGELFF; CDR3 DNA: TGTGCCAGCAGCCAACCAATTGGGACTAGCGGGGGGGCTTACACCGGGGAGCTGTTTTTT
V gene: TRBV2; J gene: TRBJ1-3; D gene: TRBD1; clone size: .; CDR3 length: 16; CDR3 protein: CASTRDSYVSGNTIYF; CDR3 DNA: TGTGCCAGCACCCGGGACAGTTACGTCTCTGGAAACACCATATATTTT
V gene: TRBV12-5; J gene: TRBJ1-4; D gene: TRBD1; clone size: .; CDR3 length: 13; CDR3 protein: CASGLGDREKLFF; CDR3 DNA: TGTGCTAGTGGTTTGGGGGACAGGGAAAAACTGTTTTTT
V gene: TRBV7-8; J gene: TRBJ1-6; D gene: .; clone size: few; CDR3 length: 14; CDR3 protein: CASSYSQGNSPLHF; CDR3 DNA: TGTGCCAGCAGTTATTCTCAGGGTAATTCACCCCTCCACTTT
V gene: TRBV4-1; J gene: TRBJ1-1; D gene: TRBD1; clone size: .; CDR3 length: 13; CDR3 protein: CASSHQMGQEAFF; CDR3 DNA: TGCGCCAGCAGCCATCAGATGGGACAGGAGGCTTTCTTT
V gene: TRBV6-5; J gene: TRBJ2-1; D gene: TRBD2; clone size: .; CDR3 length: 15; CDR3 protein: CASSPTGGNYNEQFF; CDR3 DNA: TGTGCCAGCAGTCCCACGGGGGGGAATTACAATGAGCAGTTCTTC
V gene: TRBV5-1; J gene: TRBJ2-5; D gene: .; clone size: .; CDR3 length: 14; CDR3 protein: CASRQGRGQETQYF; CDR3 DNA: TGCGCCAGCAGACAGGGTAGGGGACAAGAGACCCAGTACTTC
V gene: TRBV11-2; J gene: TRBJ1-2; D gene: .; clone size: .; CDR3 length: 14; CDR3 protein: CASSLQSGDGGYTF; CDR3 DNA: TGTGCCAGCAGCTTACAGTCAGGGGACGGCGGCTACACCTTC
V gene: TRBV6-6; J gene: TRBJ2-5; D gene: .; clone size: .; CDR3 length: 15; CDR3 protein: CASSPLGAGQEPQYF; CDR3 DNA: TGTGCCAGCAGTCCCCTGGGGGCCGGCCAAGAGCCCCAGTACTTC
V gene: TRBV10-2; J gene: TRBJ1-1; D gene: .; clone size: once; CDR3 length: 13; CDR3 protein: CASRVGVNTEAFF; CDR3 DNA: TGCGCCAGCAGAGTAGGGGTTAACACTGAAGCTTTCTTT
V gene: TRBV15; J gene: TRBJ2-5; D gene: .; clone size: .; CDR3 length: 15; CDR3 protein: CATSRGEGVQETQYF; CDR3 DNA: TGTGCCACCAGCAGGGGCGAGGGCGTCCAAGAGACCCAGTACTTC
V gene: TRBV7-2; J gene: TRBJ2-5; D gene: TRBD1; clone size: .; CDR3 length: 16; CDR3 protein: CASSPNVGTGTETQYF; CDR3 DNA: TGTGCCAGCAGCCCCAACGTGGGGACAGGGACGGAGACCCAGTACTTC
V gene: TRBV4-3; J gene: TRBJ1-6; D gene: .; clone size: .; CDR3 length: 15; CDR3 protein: CASSTSGHSDSPLHF; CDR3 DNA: TGCGCCAGCAGTACGAGCGGGCATTCAGATTCACCCCTCCACTTT
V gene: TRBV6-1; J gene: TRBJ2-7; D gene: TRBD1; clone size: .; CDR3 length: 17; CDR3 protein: CASSEALWTGANYEQYF; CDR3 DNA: TGTGCCAGCAGTGAAGCGCTTTGGACAGGGGCTAACTACGAGCAGTACTTC
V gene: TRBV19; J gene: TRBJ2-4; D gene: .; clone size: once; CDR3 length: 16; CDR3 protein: CASSISGSLAKNIQYF; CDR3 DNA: TGTGCCAGTAGTATCTCGGGTTCCCTAGCCAAAAACATTCAGTACTTC
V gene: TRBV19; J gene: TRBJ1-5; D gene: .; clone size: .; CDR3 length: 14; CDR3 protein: CASSTTTLLEAQHF; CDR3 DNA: TGTGCCAGTAGTACCACGACACTATTGGAGGCCCAGCATTTT
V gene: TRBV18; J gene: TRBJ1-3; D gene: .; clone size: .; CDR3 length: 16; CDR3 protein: CASSPRRQDSGNTIYF; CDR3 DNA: TGTGCCAGCTCACCAAGGAGACAGGACTCTGGAAACACCATATATTTT
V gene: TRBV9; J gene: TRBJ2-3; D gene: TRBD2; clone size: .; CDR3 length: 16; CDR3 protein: CASSGLAGGPADTQYF; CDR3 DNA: TGTGCCAGCAGCGGATTAGCGGGGGGGCCCGCAGATACGCAGTATTTT
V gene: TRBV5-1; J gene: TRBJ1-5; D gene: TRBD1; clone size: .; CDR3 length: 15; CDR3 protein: CARGTKTGVNQPQHF; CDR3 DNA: TGCGCCAGGGGAACAAAGACAGGGGTTAATCAGCCCCAGCATTTT
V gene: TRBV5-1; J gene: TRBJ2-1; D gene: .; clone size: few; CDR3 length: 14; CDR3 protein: CASSQGAGGDEQFF; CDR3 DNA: TGCGCCAGCAGCCAGGGGGCGGGAGGGGATGAGCAGTTCTTC
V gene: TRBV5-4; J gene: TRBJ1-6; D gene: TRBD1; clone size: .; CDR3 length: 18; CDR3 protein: CASSLGQGARDYNSPLHF; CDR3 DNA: TGTGCCAGCAGCTTGGGACAGGGGGCCCGGGACTATAATTCACCCCTCCACTTT
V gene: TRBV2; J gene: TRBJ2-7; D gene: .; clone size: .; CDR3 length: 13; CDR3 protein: CASTWTEYEEQYF; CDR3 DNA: TGTGCCAGCACTTGGACAGAGTACGAGGAGCAGTACTTC
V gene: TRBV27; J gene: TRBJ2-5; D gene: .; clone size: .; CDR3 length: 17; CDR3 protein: CASSLSGRGASRETQYF; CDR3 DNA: TGTGCCAGCAGTTTATCCGGGCGGGGAGCGAGTAGAGAGACCCAGTACTTC
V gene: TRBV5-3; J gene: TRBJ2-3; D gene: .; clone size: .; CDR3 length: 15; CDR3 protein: CARSWAGMRTDTQYF; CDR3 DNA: TGTGCCAGAAGCTGGGCAGGGATGAGGACAGATACGCAGTATTTT
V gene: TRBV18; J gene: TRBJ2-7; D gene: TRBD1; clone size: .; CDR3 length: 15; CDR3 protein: CASSPPTGASYEQYF; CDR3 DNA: TGTGCCAGCTCACCACCGACAGGGGCGAGCTACGAGCAGTACTTC
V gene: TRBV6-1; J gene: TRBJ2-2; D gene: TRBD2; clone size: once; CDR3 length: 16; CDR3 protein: CASSGGLAGNTGELFF; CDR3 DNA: TGTGCCAGCAGTGGGGGACTAGCGGGCAACACCGGGGAGCTGTTTTTT
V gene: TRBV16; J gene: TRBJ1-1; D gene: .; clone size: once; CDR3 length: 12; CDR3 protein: CASSQIRTEAFF; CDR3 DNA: TGTGCCAGCAGCCAAATCCGGACTGAAGCTTTCTTT
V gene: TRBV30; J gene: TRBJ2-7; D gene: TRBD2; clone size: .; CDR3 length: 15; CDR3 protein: CAWTLRPSGSYEQYF; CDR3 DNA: TGTGCCTGGACCCTGCGTCCTAGCGGGAGCTACGAGCAGTACTTC
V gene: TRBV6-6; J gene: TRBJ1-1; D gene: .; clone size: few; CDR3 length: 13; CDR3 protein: CASSYMGATEAFF; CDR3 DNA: TGTGCCAGCAGTTACATGGGGGCCACTGAAGCTTTCTTT
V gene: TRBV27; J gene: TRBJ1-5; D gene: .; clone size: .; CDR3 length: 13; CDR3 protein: CASSGRAAQPQHF; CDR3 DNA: TGTGCCAGCAGTGGGAGGGCTGCTCAGCCCCAGCATTTT
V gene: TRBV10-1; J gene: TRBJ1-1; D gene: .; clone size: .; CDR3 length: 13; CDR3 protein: CASSEHRDAEAFF; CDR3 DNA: TGCGCCAGCAGTGAGCACAGGGACGCCGAAGCTTTCTTT
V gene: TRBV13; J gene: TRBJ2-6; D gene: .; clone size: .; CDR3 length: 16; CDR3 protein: CASSFLRPQGANVLTF; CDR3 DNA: TGTGCCAGCAGCTTCCTTCGTCCCCAGGGGGCCAACGTCCTGACTTTC
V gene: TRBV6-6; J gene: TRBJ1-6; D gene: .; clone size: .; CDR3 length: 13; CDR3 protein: CASSEVVNSPLHF; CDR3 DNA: TGTGCCAGCAGTGAGGTTGTAAATTCACCCCTCCACTTT
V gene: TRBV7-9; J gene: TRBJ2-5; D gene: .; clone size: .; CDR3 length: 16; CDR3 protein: CASRSTGVRGSETQYF; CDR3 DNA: TGTGCCAGCAGATCTACAGGCGTCAGGGGATCAGAGACCCAGTACTTC